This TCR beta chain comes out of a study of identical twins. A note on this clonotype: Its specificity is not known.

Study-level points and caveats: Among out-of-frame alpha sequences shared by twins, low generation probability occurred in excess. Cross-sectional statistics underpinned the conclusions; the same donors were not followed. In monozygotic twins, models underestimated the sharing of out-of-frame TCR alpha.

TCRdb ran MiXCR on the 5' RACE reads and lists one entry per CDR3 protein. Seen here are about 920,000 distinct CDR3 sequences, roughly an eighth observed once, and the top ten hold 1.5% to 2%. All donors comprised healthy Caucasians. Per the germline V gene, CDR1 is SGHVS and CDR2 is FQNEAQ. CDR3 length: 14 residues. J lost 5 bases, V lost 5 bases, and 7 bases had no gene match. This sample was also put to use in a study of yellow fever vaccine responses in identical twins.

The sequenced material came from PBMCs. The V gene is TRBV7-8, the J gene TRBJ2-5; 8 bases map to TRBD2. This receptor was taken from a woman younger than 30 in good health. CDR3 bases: TGTGCCAGCAGCCCCGGGAGGGGCGGGGAGACCCAGTACTTC. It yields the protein CASSPGRGGETQYF.